These 12 T cell receptor beta chains were sequenced from one sample in a study of control samples from healthy donors and cancer patients. Clones were read by immunoSEQ multiplex PCR, and TCRdb kept only the in-frame ones, dropping some. The data contain approximately 150,000 clones, around nine tenths of them singletons. Sequencing was performed on blood. The receptors derive from a woman aged 25 to 39 in good health.

This chain connects TRBV9 to TRBJ1-4; D possibly corresponds to TRBD1 (5 bases). Between the trimmed V and J ends, which lost 3 bases and 3 bases, there was a span of 9 bases. Germline CDR1 reads SGDLS; CDR2 reads YYNGEE. This CDR3 region has 14 residues. CDR3 sequence (DNA): TGTGCCAGCAGCGCCAGGGAACCTAATGAAAAACTGTTTTTT. Protein: CASSAREPNEKLFF.

Only one count was recorded for this clone. The chain links TRBV6-5 to TRBJ1-1; D uncertain. Between the trimmed V and J ends, which lost 5 bases and 4 bases, there was a span of 14 bases. The CDR3 is 14 amino acids. Germline CDR1 MNHEY, CDR2 SVGAGI. In DNA, the CDR3 is TGTGCCAGCAGTCCCCTAGAGGTAGGCACTGAAGCTTTCTTT. It is translated as CASSPLEVGTEAFF.

The chain combines TRBV16 with TRBJ2-5, with D perhaps matching TRBD2 (6 bases). The CDR3 extends over 16 amino acids. Germline V CDR1 and CDR2: KGHSY, FQNENV. Trimming took 0 bases from V and 4 from J, leaving 15 bases between them. CDR3 sequence (DNA): TGTGCCAGCAGCCAATCGCGGGGTTCTAGGCGAGAGACCCAGTACTTC. As protein: CASSQSRGSRRETQYF.

This clone was seen only a few times. The chain uses TRBV5-5 and TRBJ2-5; the D gene could be TRBD1 or TRBD2 (5 bases each). The CDR3 totals 13 residues. V lost 3 bases to trimming and J lost 4 bases, with 10 bases between them. CDR1 is SGHKS, CDR2 YYEKEE, per germline (reference sequence). DNA of the CDR3: TGTGCCAGCAGCTGGGGACCCATAGAGACCCAGTACTTC. Translated: CASSWGPIETQYF.

The chain joins TRBV20-1 to TRBJ2-3; 8 positions match TRBD1. V trimming: 3 bases; J trimming: 5 bases; junction bases outside the gene matches: 13. From germline, CDR1 is DFQATT and CDR2 SNEGSKA (reference sequence). The CDR3 has 16 amino acids. The CDR3 reads CSASDPGQGVGDTQYF. The DNA for the CDR3 is TGCAGTGCTAGTGATCCCGGACAGGGCGTGGGAGATACGCAGTATTTT.

V gene TRBV10-1 combines with J gene TRBJ1-4; 7 bases fit TRBD1. After removal of 8 bases from V and 0 bases from J, the junction contained 15 bases not matched to a gene. The CDR3 totals 18 residues. The V gene's germline CDR1 is WNHNN and CDR2 SYGVQD (reference sequence). Written as DNA, the CDR3 is TGCGCCAGCTACACAGGGGTCCTCCGGGGCACAACTAATGAAAAACTGTTTTTT. Protein sequence: CASYTGVLRGTTNEKLFF.

The chain uses TRBV27 and TRBJ2-1; maybe TRBD2 (6 bases). CDR1 is MNHEY and CDR2 is SMNVEV in the germline V gene (reference sequence). V shed 8 bases and J shed 4 bases, with 12 bases lying between them. The CDR3 runs 13 residues. CDR3 nucleotides: TGTGCCAGCTGGGGACTTCGTTACAATGAGCAGTTCTTC. Translated, it gives CASWGLRYNEQFF.

CDR3 amino acids: CASSLDPGGPSFEQFF. The CDR3 DNA follows: TGTGCCAGCAGCTTGGATCCGGGAGGGCCCTCCTTCGAGCAGTTCTTC. The chain has TRBV5-4 and TRBJ2-1, with 8 positions matching TRBD2. Trimming removed 0 bases from V and 10 bases from J; junction bases left unmatched: 12. CDR1 and CDR2 from the germline V gene are SGHNT and YYREEE (reference sequence). The length of the CDR3 is 16 residues. Using reference TRBV5-4 and TRBJ2-1 for the parts outside the CDR3, the full variable domain is ETGVTQSPTHLIKTRGQQVTLRCSSQSGHNTVSWYQQALGQGPQFIFQYYREEENGRGNFPPRFSGLQFPNYSSELNVNALELDDSALYLCASSLDPGGPSFEQFFGPGTRLTVL.

The rearrangement links TRBV5-4 to TRBJ2-7, with 8 positions matching TRBD1. The CDR3 length is 11 residues. The J segment lost 3 bases and the V segment lost 10 bases, leaving 3 bases of the junction unmatched. CDR1 and CDR2 from the germline V gene are SGHNT and YYREEE (reference sequence). The CDR3: CAGGTGYEQYF. The CDR3 region has the DNA TGTGCCGGCGGGACAGGCTACGAGCAGTACTTC. The full variable domain, with the rest looked up from reference TRBV5-4 and TRBJ2-7, is ETGVTQSPTHLIKTRGQQVTLRCSSQSGHNTVSWYQQALGQGPQFIFQYYREEENGRGNFPPRFSGLQFPNYSSELNVNALELDDSALYLCAGGTGYEQYFGPGTRLTVT.

CDR3 coding DNA: TGTGCCACCAGCCCGGGGCGGGTAGCGGGAGGATACGAGCAGTACTTC. Translating it yields CATSPGRVAGGYEQYF. The V call is TRBV15, the J call TRBJ2-7; the match to TRBD2 covers 10 bases. The V segment lost 5 bases and the J segment 4 bases; nucleotides outside the gene matches: 11. The CDR3 runs 16 residues. Germline V gives CDR1 LNHNV, CDR2 YYDKDF (reference sequence).

The chain couples TRBV20-1 to TRBJ1-1; D gene uncertain. This CDR3 comprises 11 residues. Germline V gene sequence: CDR1 DFQATT, CDR2 SNEGSKA (reference sequence). The ends were cut back, 2 bases at V and 6 bases at J, with 7 bases in the middle. CDR3 in amino acids: CSARPGAEAFF. The DNA for the CDR3 is TGCAGTGCTAGACCCGGCGCTGAAGCTTTCTTT.

This clone was observed a single time. The chain carries TRBV9 and TRBJ2-3, with 7 bases identical to TRBD1. From germline, CDR1 is SGDLS and CDR2 YYNGEE. The CDR3 runs to 17 residues. The junction had 9 bases not matched to a gene; V was cut back by 2 bases and J by 0 bases. CDR3 coding DNA: TGTGCCAGCAGCGTTTCCCACAGGGGATCGAGCACAGATACGCAGTATTTT. Its protein product is CASSVSHRGSSTDTQYF.